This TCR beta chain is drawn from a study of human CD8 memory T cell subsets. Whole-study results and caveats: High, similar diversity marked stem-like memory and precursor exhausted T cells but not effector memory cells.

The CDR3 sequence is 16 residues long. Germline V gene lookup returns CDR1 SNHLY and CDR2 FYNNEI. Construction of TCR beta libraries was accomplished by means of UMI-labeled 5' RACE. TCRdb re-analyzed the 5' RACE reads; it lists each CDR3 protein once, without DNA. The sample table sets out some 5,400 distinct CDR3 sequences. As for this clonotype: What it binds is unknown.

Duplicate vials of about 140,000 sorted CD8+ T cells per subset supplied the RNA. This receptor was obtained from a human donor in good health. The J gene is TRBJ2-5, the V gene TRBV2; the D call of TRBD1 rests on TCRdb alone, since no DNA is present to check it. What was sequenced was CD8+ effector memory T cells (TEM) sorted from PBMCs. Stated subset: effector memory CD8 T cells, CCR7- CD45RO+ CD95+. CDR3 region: CASSAWGQGWRETQYF.